This T cell receptor beta chain was observed in a study of shared clonotypes between healthy human individuals. For the study at large: Donor ages ranged 18 to 49 years: a couple of women, a few men.

CDR1 and CDR2 (germline): LNHDA, SQIVND (reference sequence). CDR3 length equals 13 residues. The V segment lost 9 bases and the J segment 4 bases; nucleotides outside the gene matches: 4. It was at deep level that the assay was run. Splitting of each subset's genomic DNA was done evenly across several immunoSEQ plates. Measured with immunoSEQ multiplex PCR; TCRdb has only the in-frame clones, and not every one. The sample has 2 million to 2.5 million clones; about 95% are singletons. It was CD45RO-negative cells, positively selected for CCR7, that made up naive CD8 cells, with terminally differentiated effector memory CD45RA+ cells excluded.

Sequenced material: naive CD8+ T cells sorted from blood. The sequence derives from a man between 18 and 29 years old in good health. The rearrangement links TRBV19 to TRBJ1-5; 9 bases are a match to TRBD1. CDR3 residues: CARTGGVNQPQHF. CDR3 bases: TGTGCCAGGACAGGGGGTGTTAATCAGCCCCAGCATTTT.